This T cell receptor (beta chain) was captured by sequencing in a study of cytomegalovirus exposure and HLA in healthy donors. 13 Jbeta primers and 60 Vbeta primers were used for the PCR. Here immunoSEQ multiplex PCR was the method, and the copy in TCRdb shows in-frame clones only, minus some. The sample lists some 150,000 clones; roughly 80% were seen once. Study findings and constraints: TCR beta chains numbering more than 150 were designated cytomegalovirus-associated. Data from an earlier analysis indicated that most TCR beta V segments were productive either about 87% or about 30% of the time.

Regarding this clone: No antigen is known for it.

Germline V gene lookup returns CDR1 SGHVS and CDR2 FNYEAQ. The CDR3 loop spans 14 amino acids. Trimming took 3 bases from V and 8 from J; bases not matched to a gene: 7. Sequencing input: PBMCs. This sequence joins TRBV7-6 and TRBJ1-2, with 9 bases lining up with TRBD1. The TCR comes from a man aged 40-49 years in good health and CMV-seronegative. The CDR3 protein is CASSLDRGEQGYTF. CDR3 nucleotides: TGTGCCAGCAGCTTGGACAGGGGCGAGCAAGGCTACACCTTC.